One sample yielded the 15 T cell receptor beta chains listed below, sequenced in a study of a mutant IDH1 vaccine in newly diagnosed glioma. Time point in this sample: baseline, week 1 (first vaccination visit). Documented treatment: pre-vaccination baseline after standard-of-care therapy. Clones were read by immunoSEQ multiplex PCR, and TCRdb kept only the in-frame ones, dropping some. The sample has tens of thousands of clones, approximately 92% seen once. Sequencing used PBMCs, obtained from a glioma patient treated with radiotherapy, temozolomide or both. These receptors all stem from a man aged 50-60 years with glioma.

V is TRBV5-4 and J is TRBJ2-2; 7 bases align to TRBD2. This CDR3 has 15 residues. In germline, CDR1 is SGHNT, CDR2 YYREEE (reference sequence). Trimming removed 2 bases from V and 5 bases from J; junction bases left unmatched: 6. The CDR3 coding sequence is TGTGCCAGCAGCTTAGCGGGACTAACGACCGGGGAGCTGTTTTTT. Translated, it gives CASSLAGLTTGELFF.

CDR3: CASRTGTGEKLFF. The DNA of the CDR3 is TGTGCCAGCAGGACAGGGACCGGGGAAAAACTGTTTTTT. The rearrangement uses TRBV2 and TRBJ1-4; the match to TRBD1 covers 7 bases. CDR1 SNHLY and CDR2 FYNNEI come from the germline V gene. V dropped 6 bases and J dropped 8; count of bases not matched to a gene: 6. The CDR3 length is 13 residues.

The CDR3, as DNA: TGTGCCAGCAGTTTAAGTGTGCTTGGAGACTATGGCTACACCTTC. It is translated as CASSLSVLGDYGYTF. The V and J genes are TRBV27 and TRBJ1-2; no reliable D call. This CDR3 is 15 amino acids long. V lost 2 bases and J lost 3, with 13 bases in between. Germline CDR1 reads MNHEY; CDR2 reads SMNVEV (reference sequence).

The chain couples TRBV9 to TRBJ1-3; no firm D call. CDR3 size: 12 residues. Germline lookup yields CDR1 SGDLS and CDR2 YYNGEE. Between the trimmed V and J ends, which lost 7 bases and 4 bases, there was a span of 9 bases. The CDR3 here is CASSDPGNTIYF. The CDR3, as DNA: TGTGCCAGCTCTGACCCCGGAAACACCATATATTTT.

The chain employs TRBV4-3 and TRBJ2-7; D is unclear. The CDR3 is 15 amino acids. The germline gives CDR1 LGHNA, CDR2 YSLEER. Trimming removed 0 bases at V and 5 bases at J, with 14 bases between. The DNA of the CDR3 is TGCGCCAGCAGCCAAGATTGGGTAGCTTCCCACGAGCAGTACTTC. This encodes CASSQDWVASHEQYF.

The CDR3 DNA reads as TGTGCCAGCTCACCGGGTCAACCTCACGAGCAGTACTTC. Amino acids: CASSPGQPHEQYF. The V and J genes are TRBV18 and TRBJ2-7; D call uncertain. Germline CDR1 is KGHSH and CDR2 is LQKENI. The V end was cut by 3 bases, the J end by 5 bases, with 11 bases between. This CDR3 has 13 residues. The complete variable domain, with remaining parts taken from reference TRBV18 and TRBJ2-7, reads NAGVMQNPRHLVRRRGQEARLRCSPMKGHSHVYWYRQLPEEGLKFMVYLQKENIIDESGMPKERFSAEFPKEGPSILRIQQVVRGDSAAYFCASSPGQPHEQYFGPGTRLTVT.

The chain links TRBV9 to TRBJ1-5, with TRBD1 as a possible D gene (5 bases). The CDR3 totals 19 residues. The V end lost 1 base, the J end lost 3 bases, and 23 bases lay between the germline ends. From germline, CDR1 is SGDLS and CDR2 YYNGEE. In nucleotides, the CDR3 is TGTGCCAGCAGCGTACCTCCTTTTTGGTCCAGGGCCACCAATCAGCCCCAGCATTTT. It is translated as CASSVPPFWSRATNQPQHF.

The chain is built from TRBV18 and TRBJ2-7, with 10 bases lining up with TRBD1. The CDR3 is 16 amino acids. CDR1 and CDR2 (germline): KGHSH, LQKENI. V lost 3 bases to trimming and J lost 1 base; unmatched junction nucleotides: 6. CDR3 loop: CASSPGTGAASYEQYF. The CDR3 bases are TGTGCCAGCTCACCTGGGACAGGGGCCGCTTCCTACGAGCAGTACTTC.

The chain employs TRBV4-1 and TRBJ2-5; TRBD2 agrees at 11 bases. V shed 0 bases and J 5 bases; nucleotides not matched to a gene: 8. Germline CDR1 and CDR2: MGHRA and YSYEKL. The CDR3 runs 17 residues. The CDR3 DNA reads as TGCGCCAGCAGCCAAGACCAGGCTAGCGGGGGGTGGGAGACCCAGTACTTC. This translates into CASSQDQASGGWETQYF.

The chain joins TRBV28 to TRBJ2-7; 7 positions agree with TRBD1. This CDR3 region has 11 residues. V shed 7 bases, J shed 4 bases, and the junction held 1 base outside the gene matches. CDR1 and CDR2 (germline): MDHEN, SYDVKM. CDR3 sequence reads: CASTDRYEQYF. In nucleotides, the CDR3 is TGTGCCAGCACGGACAGGTACGAGCAGTACTTC.

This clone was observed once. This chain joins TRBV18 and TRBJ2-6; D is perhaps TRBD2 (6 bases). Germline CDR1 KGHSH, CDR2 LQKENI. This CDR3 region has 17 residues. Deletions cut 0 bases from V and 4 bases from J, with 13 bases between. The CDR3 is CASSPPEGTTGANVLTF. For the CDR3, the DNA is TGTGCCAGCTCACCACCGGAGGGTACAACAGGGGCCAACGTCCTGACTTTC.

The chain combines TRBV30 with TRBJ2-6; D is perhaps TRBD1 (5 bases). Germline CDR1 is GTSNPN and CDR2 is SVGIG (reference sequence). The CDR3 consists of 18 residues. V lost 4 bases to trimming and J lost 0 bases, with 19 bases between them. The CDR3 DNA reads TGTGCCTGGACCGTATCCAGGGTTTTTCGCTCTGGGGCCAACGTCCTGACTTTC. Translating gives CAWTVSRVFRSGANVLTF.

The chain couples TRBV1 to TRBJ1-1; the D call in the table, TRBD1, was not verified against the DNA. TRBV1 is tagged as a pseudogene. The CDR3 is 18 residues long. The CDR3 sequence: CTSSQDLGQGLRNTEAFF. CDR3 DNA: TGCACCAGCAGCCAAGATTTAGGACAGGGTTTGCGGAACACTGAAGCTTTCTTT.

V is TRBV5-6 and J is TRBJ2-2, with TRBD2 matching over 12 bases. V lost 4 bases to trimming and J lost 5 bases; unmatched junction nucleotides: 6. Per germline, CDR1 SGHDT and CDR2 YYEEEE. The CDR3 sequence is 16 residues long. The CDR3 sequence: CASSTGLAGWTGELFF. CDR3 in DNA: TGTGCCAGCAGCACCGGACTAGCGGGGTGGACCGGGGAGCTGTTTTTT.

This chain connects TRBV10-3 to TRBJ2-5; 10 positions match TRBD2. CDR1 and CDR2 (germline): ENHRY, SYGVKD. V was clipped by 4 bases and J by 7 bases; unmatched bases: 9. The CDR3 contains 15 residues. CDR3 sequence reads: CAISADVASGGTQYF. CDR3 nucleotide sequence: TGTGCCATCAGTGCCGATGTGGCTAGCGGGGGGACCCAGTACTTC.